This T cell receptor beta chain was identified in a study of T cell repertoires in cytomegalovirus infection. Study background: Researchers turned to recently identified HLA-C-restricted CMV epitopes as well as well-studied HLA-B-restricted ones. From public TCR beta signatures came an indication of both CMV infection and matching HLA type.

V was trimmed by 3 bases and J by 0 bases, leaving 15 bases between them. This CDR3 has 18 amino acids. Germline CDR1 is LNHDA and CDR2 is SQIVND (reference sequence). The sample holds a few counts of this clonotype. Its matching antigen is unknown. TCRdb fed the reads into MiXCR, producing one record per CDR3 protein. The sample has approximately 1,000,000 distinct CDR3 sequences; around 29% are singletons. This sequence originates from a human donor in good health (CMV status not recorded). Some clones in this sample may be carry-over from other donors' samples. Sequencing used cultured CD8+ T cells from PBMCs, obtained from culture after CMV antigen stimulation. The J gene is TRBJ2-6, the V gene TRBV19; maybe TRBD1 (6 bases). The CDR3 protein is CASSMGALRDSGANVLTF. CDR3 nucleotides: TGTGCCAGTAGTATGGGGGCCCTAAGGGACTCTGGGGCCAACGTCCTGACTTTC.